Below, 8 T cell receptor beta chains from the same sample are listed, as sequenced in a study of blood T cell repertoires in COVID-19. Method: immunoSEQ multiplex PCR; TCRdb's copy keeps in-frame clones and lacks some. The sample carries roughly 120,000 clones, approximately 90% recorded once. The sequenced sample consisted of peripheral blood. Receptor source: a human donor with active COVID-19. The donor label of this sample is uncertain.

CDR3 residues: CASSRQLSYEQYF. DNA of the CDR3: TGTGCCAGCAGTCGACAGCTCTCCTACGAGCAGTACTTC. This chain links TRBV12-3 or TRBV12-4 with TRBJ2-7; the D gene is possibly TRBD1 (5 bases). V lost 5 bases and J 0 bases, leaving 8 bases between the germline ends. CDR3 length: 13 amino acids.

As DNA, the CDR3 is TGTGCCAGCAGCGCCGGGACAGAAAACATTCAGTACTTC. The encoded protein is CASSAGTENIQYF. The chain links TRBV5-5 to TRBJ2-4, with 7 bases fitting TRBD1. The junction had 3 bases not matched to a gene; V was cut back by 4 bases and J by 5 bases. The CDR3 sequence is 13 residues long. The germline gives CDR1 SGHKS, CDR2 YYEKEE (reference sequence).

The genes are TRBV28 and TRBJ2-3; a possible D gene is TRBD1 (6 bases). Germline CDR1 is MDHEN and CDR2 is SYDVKM. V lost 5 bases and J 0 bases, leaving 12 bases between the germline ends. This CDR3 region has 15 residues. CDR3 loop: CASSPRGASTDTQYF. DNA of the CDR3: TGTGCCAGCAGTCCCAGGGGAGCTAGCACAGATACGCAGTATTTT.

The genes are TRBV18 and TRBJ2-1; 10 bases line up with TRBD2. Germline V CDR1 and CDR2: KGHSH, LQKENI. The J segment lost 1 base and the V segment lost 4 bases, leaving 4 bases of the junction unmatched. The CDR3 runs 16 residues. DNA of the CDR3: TGTGCCAGCTCACTCAAGCGGGGGGGTTCCTACAATGAGCAGTTCTTC. Its protein product is CASSLKRGGSYNEQFF. The whole variable domain, filled in from reference TRBV18 and TRBJ2-1, reads NAGVMQNPRHLVRRRGQEARLRCSPMKGHSHVYWYRQLPEEGLKFMVYLQKENIIDESGMPKERFSAEFPKEGPSILRIQQVVRGDSAAYFCASSLKRGGSYNEQFFGPGTRLTVL.

V gene TRBV19 combines with J gene TRBJ1-1, with D perhaps matching TRBD1 (6 bases). The ends were cut back, 10 bases at V and 8 bases at J, with 14 bases in the middle. Germline V lookup: CDR1 LNHDA, CDR2 SQIVND (reference sequence). The CDR3 spans 11 residues. For the CDR3, the DNA is TGTGCCACCTGGGGGGGGACAGAAGCTTTCTTT. Amino acid sequence: CATWGGTEAFF.

The chain carries TRBV5-6 and TRBJ1-5; 9 nucleotides agree with TRBD1. V lost 3 bases, J lost 7 bases, and 5 bases stayed unmatched. There are 14 residues in the CDR3. Germline CDR1 reads SGHDT; CDR2 reads YYEEEE. The CDR3 reads CASSSRDRAQPQHF. In DNA form, the CDR3 reads TGTGCCAGCAGCTCCCGGGACAGGGCCCAGCCCCAGCATTTT.

This sequence joins TRBV4-1 and TRBJ2-1; possibly TRBD2 for D (6 bases). Trimming removed 1 base from V and 3 bases from J, with 19 bases in between. Germline CDR1 MGHRA, CDR2 YSYEKL. This CDR3 is built from 18 residues. CDR3: CASSQGTPPWGLYNEQFF. DNA for the CDR3: TGCGCCAGCAGCCAAGGCACCCCCCCCTGGGGACTCTACAATGAGCAGTTCTTC.

In this sample, this clone turned up once. The gene calls are TRBV6-5 and TRBJ2-2; no definite D call. The V end was cut by 7 bases, the J end by 7 bases, with 10 bases between. CDR1 and CDR2 (germline): MNHEY, SVGAGI. This CDR3 has 12 amino acids. This chain's CDR3 is CASTGDDGELFF. DNA for the CDR3: TGTGCCAGCACAGGCGATGACGGGGAGCTGTTTTTT.